The TCR beta chain described here comes from a study of vaccination effects on CD4 cells after COVID-19. Study-wide findings and caveats: The study found that only 1 of 255 vaccine-induced clones from healthy vaccinees cross-reacted with common cold coronaviruses.

The CDR3 contains 14 residues. The germline V gene encodes CDR1 MNHNY and CDR2 SVGAGI (reference sequence). V lost 2 bases, J lost 4 bases, and 11 bases lay in between. Profiling relied on immunoSEQ multiplex PCR, and the TCRdb table lists in-frame clones only, not all of them. In the table there are around 66,000 clones, roughly 74% of which are singletons. At the end of approximately 10 days of culture, CD4+ T cells were isolated. Vaccination of participants consisted of two doses of either the BNT162b2 or mRNA-1273 vaccine. Half the medium was replaced with IL-2 medium on days 3 and 7. This clone was found a few times. Its antigen is as yet unknown.

V is TRBV6-6 and J is TRBJ1-2; possibly TRBD1 for D (5 bases). The sequence derives from a human donor who received a COVID-19 vaccine. The sequencing used CD4+ T cells from PBMCs cultured without peptide, collected after COVID-19 vaccination. The CDR3 DNA sequence: TGTGCCAGCAGTTACGGGGCAGGAACCTATGGCTACACCTTC. Translation gives CASSYGAGTYGYTF.